This TCR beta chain derives from a study of cytomegalovirus exposure and HLA in healthy donors (dated by TCRdb to about 2017). Study-wide context: An earlier analysis of approximately 550 of the donors reported 250 to 350 Gb of sequence data and 100 million to 140 million unique TCR beta sequences from 150 million to 200 million T cells. Among the roughly 400 genotyped donors, approximately 76% belonged to the genetic ancestry cluster associated with self-reported Caucasian donors. Every repertoire in the discovery cohort had been generated on one and the same sequencing platform. HLA typing covered class I and class II loci at four-digit resolution. About five DR-DQ haplotypes were treated as single units for association and clustering because of strong linkage in the cohort. A later analysis re-analyzed previously published TCR beta repertoires from about 730 donors and added high-resolution HLA genotyping to study TCR occurrence patterns. The study combined high-throughput TCR immunosequencing, statistical association of individual TCRs with disease status, and machine learning to predict cytomegalovirus infection status. Across approximately 400 genotyped donors of the cohort, an average of approximately 220,000 unique TCR beta nucleotide sequences per donor were sequenced, and 15% to 20% of those sequences were non-productive. In the later analysis, no new phenotypic data were used to find candidate immune exposures; instead, reliance was placed on TCR beta sequences and their occurrence across donors. Besides the first cohort of 666 subjects, a separate validation cohort made up of 120 different subjects was used. Typing coverage differed by locus: A, B, C, DRB1 and DQB1 were typed in roughly 629-640 donors, DQA1 in roughly 500, DPA1 in around 600, and DPB1 in roughly 470. Donor age, sex, ethnicity and CMV serostatus were collected together with the repertoire data. The aim of the study was to test whether cataloging public T cell receptors could identify signatures of past pathogen exposure. An early release covering approximately 600 HLA-typed donors comprised about 300 gigabases of sequencing data and around 86 million unique TCR sequences. The study used immunosequencing to profile the T cell repertoires of under 700 subjects and linked those repertoires to cytomegalovirus serostatus. In an earlier analysis of more than 550 of the donors, high-throughput TCR beta sequencing was used to judge whether each TCR beta V gene segment behaved as functional or pseudogenic. A later genetic analysis used genome-wide SNP genotypes for about three fifths of the 666 donors, treating that subset as a discovery cohort.

V and J lose 8 bases and 3 bases, and a span of 16 bases separates them. From its cysteine to its phenylalanine, the CDR3 spans 15 amino acids. The only DNA kept is the CDR3, 45 bases in frame from the first base. According to the germline V gene, CDR1 reads SNHLY and CDR2 reads FYNNEI. The library was prepared using the immunoSEQ multiplex PCR assay. For the multiplex PCR, a mixture combining 60 forward primers for TCR Vbeta segments and 13 reverse primers for TCR Jbeta segments was used. A multiplex PCR assay on genomic DNA amplified the CDR3 region of rearranged TCR beta genes. The Illumina HiSeq System was used to sequence the amplified TCR beta libraries as 87-base-pair reads. In the authors' own workflow: Across the 640 or so repertoires, a later analysis counted tens of millions of unique TCR beta chains, about 10 million of which were shared by at least two donors. Raw reads were error-corrected and collapsed into unique sequences with a nearest-neighbor algorithm that merged closely related sequences to remove PCR and sequencing errors. CDR3 sequences were aligned to IMGT reference sequences to assign V, D and J gene segments. Each retained sequence needed at least a six-nucleotide match to both a V gene segment and a J gene segment. A rearrangement was called productive if the CDR3 had no stop codons and remained in frame with V and J, and every other rearrangement was called non-productive. Following IMGT convention, CDR3 was defined as the stretch from the second conserved V-encoded cysteine up to the conserved J-encoded phenylalanine. Sequences without an unambiguous match to a single V gene segment were excluded from the earlier analysis of approximately 600 of the donors. In an earlier analysis of 587 of the donors, V segments were called functional above 56.7% productive rearrangements and were called segregating when the between-donor standard deviation exceeded 5%. To diagnose cytomegalovirus status from the catalog of TCR beta chain sequences, a statistical classification framework was built. V and J gene assignment, in a later analysis, came from comparing TCR nucleotide sequences with IMGT/GENE-DB human TR gene sequences. A later analysis assigned CDR3 sequences and most-parsimonious VDJ recombination scenarios with the TCRdist pipeline. In a later analysis, each TCR beta chain was defined by its CDR3 amino acid sequence together with its V-gene family, and reads lacking a unique V-gene family were excluded. As a way to deal with suspected cross-contamination and a sequencing artifact, a later analysis dropped 450 to 600 nucleotide sequences that were highly shared and had low generation probability. For each public chain, a later analysis derived a clonal expansion index from normalized ranks of inferred template counts within each repertoire. A later analysis computed generation probabilities with a VDJ recombination model fitted to out-of-frame rearrangements, and checked the results against IGoR. In a later analysis, hypergeometric tests were used to score TCR-TCR, TCR-HLA and TCR-CMV co-occurrence, with a repertoire-size bias correction applied to TCR pairs. In a later analysis, false discovery rates were estimated by permuting HLA or CMV assignments 20 times. In a later analysis, co-occurring TCRs were grouped with DBSCAN, and TCRdist sequence similarity was added when clustering was performed within HLA-allele-positive subsets. Co-occurrence clustering excluded repertoires with fewer than 30,000 or more than 120,000 public chains, plus five with anomalous nucleotide sharing. In its TCRdb copy, this immuneACCESS table keeps in-frame sequences only and misses some clones. Where compared with another copy, unresolved V genes explain less than half of these, and the others have no known cause. That table is the source of V, J and clone size, and D and trimming were worked out from the DNA. Within this sample are fewer than 150,000 clones, with 67% of them counted one time only. Roughly 8.3% of the sample goes to the ten largest clones.

The cohort consisted of 670 or so healthy bone marrow donors. At the time of sampling, every cohort member was nominally healthy, though immune exposures that went unrecorded were likely present. The donor tested CMV seropositive and was one of the 289 seropositive cohort members. Each donor provided a peripheral blood sample, and peripheral blood mononuclear cells were used for TCR beta sequencing. The Qiagen DNeasy Blood Extraction Kit was used to extract genomic DNA from the blood cell samples. Note on this clone: What antigen it recognizes has not been identified. No qualities accompany the bases; no much larger clone lies one base away.

Paper-wide results and their limitations: Correlated functional status among segregating V segments might be attributable to linkage disequilibrium, but an unknown experimental factor could not be ruled out. Because counts were too low, more than 15 rarely observed V segments, including chromosome 9 orphons, were excluded from the earlier analysis of some 540 of the donors. In this cohort, only TCR beta chains were sequenced, and detectable features were limited by the absence of alpha or paired-chain data. Compared with the 666-donor mean, donors in an Asian-associated ancestry cluster had fewer N-insertions in productive TCRs, according to a later genetic analysis. A further reported finding was that TCR beta sequences accurately predicted the HLA-A and HLA-B alleles for most subjects in the first cohort. The study gave a list of about 170 TCR beta chains associated with cytomegalovirus. In both the original and validation cohorts, the classifier was reported to diagnose cytomegalovirus status with high specificity and sensitivity. When HLA alleles, especially DR and DQ, strongly co-occurred, TCR associations were difficult to assign to individual alleles. HLA typing was unavailable for some donors at each locus, so association tests used only the typed subset. For the cohort, immune exposure information was limited to CMV serostatus. A group of highly shared sequence variants was considered likely to be a technical artifact of the sequencing pipeline. Across donors, most TCR sequences were observed very rarely, whereas some public TCRs were present in many individuals. It was suggested by the authors that the approach could potentially be generalized to other disease states and immunological phenotypes. According to a later analysis, most CMV-associated TCR beta chains appeared to be HLA-restricted, and the HLA associations seemed to be driven largely by CMV exposure. A later genetic analysis associated a missense DCLRE1C variant with V-gene and J-gene trimming of TCR beta chains, and an independent cohort replicated the association. In a later analysis, several top co-occurrence clusters were reported to appear linked to parvovirus B19, influenza, CMV and Epstein-Barr virus. In a later analysis, HLA-associated TCR beta chains showed more clonal expansion and lower generation probabilities than non-associated chains that were equally common. Because the 87-base-pair reads could not distinguish some IMGT-functional V segments, including TRBV6-2 and TRBV6-3, those segments were excluded. In an earlier analysis of about 540 of the donors, most TCR beta V segments were observed in productive rearrangements about 87% or about 30% of the time, broadly matching IMGT annotations. At a false discovery rate of 0.05, a later analysis linked about 17,000 TCR beta sequences to specific HLA alleles. Roughly uniform sequencing depth across donors was assumed in presence/absence analyses, although this assumption may not hold. In vitro tests confirmed that a few of the cytomegalovirus-associated TCR beta chains recognize cytomegalovirus antigens. A later analysis found that TCR association rates varied across HLA loci, with DRB1 alleles showing the most associated TCRs and HLA-C alleles the fewest.

Sequencing was done on a sample of PBMCs. The sequence was obtained from a man aged 18 to 30 in good health and CMV-seropositive. The chain joins TRBV2 to TRBJ1-4; the D region possibly corresponds to TRBD1 (6 bases align). The DNA reads TGTGCCAGCTTACTTACAGGGATGGCTAATGAAAAACTGTTTTTT. It translates to CASLLTGMANEKLFF.